This passage covers 17 T cell receptor beta chains from one sample sequenced in a study of CD8 T cells in ankylosing spondylitis. No antigen is known for these receptors. Findings of the study overall: In ankylosing spondylitis blood, a motif of about 8 highly homologous TCR beta variants appeared characteristic.

TCRdb re-derived calls from the 5' RACE reads in MiXCR, one entry per CDR3 protein. The repertoire holds about 330,000 distinct CDR3 sequences, with 6.5% to 10% as singletons. The sample was blood, either unsorted or a sorted T cell fraction (not recorded which). The origin of the receptors is a male donor with ankylosing spondylitis.

This clonotype showed up just a few times. CDR3 in DNA: TGTGCCAGCAGCTTGTTCGGGAGCACAGATACGCAGTATTTT. Its protein product is CASSLFGSTDTQYF. The chain couples TRBV7-8 to TRBJ2-3; D is ambiguous. V was pared by 3 bases and J by 0 bases, with 7 bases between. The CDR3 consists of 14 residues. CDR1 and CDR2 from the germline V gene are SGHVS and FQNEAQ.

The rearrangement links TRBV4-3 to TRBJ2-5; TRBD2 matches at 13 bases. Looked up from germline, CDR1 is LGHNA and CDR2 is YSLEER. V dropped 0 bases and J dropped 2; count of bases not matched to a gene: 0. The CDR3 loop spans 16 amino acids. The CDR3 nucleotides read TGCGCCAGCAGCCAAGAGGGACTAGCGGGACAAGAGACCCAGTACTTC. Its protein is CASSQEGLAGQETQYF.

This clonotype was found many times. The genes are TRBV6-1 and TRBJ2-7; maybe TRBD2 (5 bases). The CDR3 is made up of 11 amino acids. Germline V gene sequence: CDR1 MNHNS, CDR2 SASEGT. V dropped 9 bases and J dropped 5 bases, with 11 bases sitting between them. The CDR3 DNA reads TGTGCCAGTCGCGGGTTACACGAGCAGTACTTC. Translation gives CASRGLHEQYF.

Comment on this clonotype: This clone may be a read error of a much larger clone one base away. The CDR3 DNA reads TGCAGTGCTAGGGGATTTCGCGAAATCAATGAGCAGTTCTTC. Protein sequence: CSARGFREINEQFF. The V gene is TRBV20-1, the J gene TRBJ2-1, with D hard to call. V lost 3 bases and J 6 bases, leaving 15 bases between the germline ends. The V gene's germline CDR1 is DFQATT and CDR2 SNEGSKA (reference sequence). CDR3 size: 14 residues.

This clonotype came up many times. CDR3 nucleotide sequence: TGTGCCAGCTCACCCGGGACAGTGCGCGACACCATATATTTT. Protein product: CASSPGTVRDTIYF. The rearrangement links TRBV18 to TRBJ1-3; TRBD1 matches at 7 bases. Germline V CDR1 and CDR2: KGHSH, LQKENI. V shed 3 bases and J 8 bases; nucleotides not matched to a gene: 7. This CDR3 contains 14 residues.

The rearrangement links TRBV7-9 to TRBJ1-3; D is uncertain. Germline V gene lookup returns CDR1 SEHNR and CDR2 FQNEAQ (reference sequence). Deletions cut 5 bases from V and 0 bases from J, with 11 bases between. The CDR3 contains 15 residues. CDR3 sequence: CASSRTQPSGNTIYF. The CDR3 DNA sequence: TGTGCCAGCAGCCGAACGCAGCCCTCTGGAAACACCATATATTTT.

This clonotype has more than one count but fewer than ten. The CDR3 region is CSARNLAVIGGGEQFF. CDR3 DNA sequence: TGCAGTGCTAGGAATCTAGCGGTCATCGGGGGGGGTGAGCAGTTCTTC. This chain connects TRBV20-1 to TRBJ2-1; 8 bases are a match to TRBD2. V dropped 3 bases and J dropped 9; count of bases not matched to a gene: 16. This CDR3 is 16 amino acids long. CDR1 is DFQATT and CDR2 is SNEGSKA in the germline V gene (reference sequence).

This chain connects TRBV18 to TRBJ2-3; D remains unclear. Germline V lookup: CDR1 KGHSH, CDR2 LQKENI. The CDR3 spans 15 residues. The V gene lost 4 bases and the J gene lost 0 bases, with 11 bases spanning the gap. The CDR3 DNA reads TGTGCCAGCTCACAAGGATTCCTTAGCACAGATACGCAGTATTTT. Translated: CASSQGFLSTDTQYF.

This clonotype was counted at least ten times. V is TRBV11-1 and J is TRBJ2-7; TRBD2 aligns across 16 bases. This CDR3 has 19 amino acids. CDR1 is SGHAT and CDR2 is FQDESV in the germline V gene (reference sequence). Trimming took 3 bases from V and 5 from J; bases not matched to a gene: 13. Here the CDR3 reads CASSFHSGTSGRGPNEQYF. DNA of the CDR3: TGTGCCAGCAGCTTCCACTCCGGGACTAGCGGGAGGGGGCCTAACGAGCAGTACTTC.

The gene calls are TRBV11-2 and TRBJ2-3; D tentatively fits TRBD1 or TRBD2 (6 bases each). Trimming cost V 9 bases and J 3 bases, with 19 bases left between them. CDR3 size: 15 residues. The germline gives CDR1 SGHAT, CDR2 FQNNGV. In DNA, the CDR3 is TGTGCCAGTATTATGGGGGGACAACGAACAGATACGCAGTATTTT. This sequence encodes CASIMGGQRTDTQYF.

This clonotype was seen ten or more times. V gene TRBV9 combines with J gene TRBJ1-4, with D possibly TRBD1 on 5 matching bases. The V end was cut by 2 bases, the J end by 6 bases, with 14 bases between. CDR3 size: 15 residues. Germline assignment: CDR1 SGDLS and CDR2 YYNGEE. Written as DNA, the CDR3 is TGTGCCAGCAGCGTTAGCCCGGGACGGGATGAAAAACTGTTTTTT. Protein sequence: CASSVSPGRDEKLFF.

The chain recombines TRBV7-2 with TRBJ2-1; D remains ambiguous. This CDR3 contains 12 residues. V gave up 2 bases and J gave up 15 bases, with 14 bases separating them. The V gene's germline CDR1 is SGHTA and CDR2 FQGNSA. The CDR3 DNA is TGTGCCAGCAGCTTAAGCGTTGGTCCCGGGTTCTTC. It codes for CASSLSVGPGFF.

This clonotype was detected a few times. The chain links TRBV4-1 to TRBJ2-5; TRBD1 matches 7 bases. V shed 1 base, J shed 4 bases, and the junction held 3 bases outside the gene matches. Germline CDR1 and CDR2: MGHRA and YSYEKL. The CDR3 sequence is 14 residues long. The CDR3 sequence is CASSQAGQRETQYF. The CDR3 bases are TGCGCCAGCAGCCAAGCGGGACAGCGAGAGACCCAGTACTTC.

This clonotype was detected ten times or more. The chain uses TRBV28 and TRBJ1-4; possible D gene TRBD1, 5 bases. Germline V gene sequence: CDR1 MDHEN, CDR2 SYDVKM. Trimming took off 5 bases at V and 7 bases at J, with 17 bases between the two ends. This CDR3 comprises 15 residues. DNA of the CDR3: TGTGCCAGCAGTCAACCGGGACTGAGGGGTGAAAAACTGTTTTTT. It yields the protein CASSQPGLRGEKLFF.

This clonotype was counted a few times. The V and J genes are TRBV7-9 and TRBJ2-1; the D gene could be TRBD1 or TRBD2 (5 bases each). Germline V gene sequence: CDR1 SEHNR, CDR2 FQNEAQ (reference sequence). Trimming shortened V by 3 bases and J by 5 bases, and 17 bases separated the two germline ends. The CDR3 sequence is 16 residues long. As DNA, the CDR3 is TGTGCCAGCAGCTTGATAGGGACCATTAGTAACAATGAGCAGTTCTTC. This encodes CASSLIGTISNNEQFF.

This clonotype was seen more than once but under ten times. This chain connects TRBV20-1 to TRBJ2-1; D gene unclear. CDR1 DFQATT and CDR2 SNEGSKA come from the germline V gene (reference sequence). Trimming shortened V by 7 bases and J by 7 bases, and 14 bases separated the two germline ends. The CDR3 contains 12 residues. CDR3 sequence reads: CSVSRSRNEQFF. In DNA form, the CDR3 reads TGCAGTGTTAGTCGGTCGAGAAATGAGCAGTTCTTC.

There are many counts of this clonotype. The chain recombines TRBV6-2 or TRBV6-3 with TRBJ2-1, with D unresolved. Germline assignment: CDR1 MNHEY and CDR2 SVGEGT. The V end lost 7 bases, the J end lost 9 bases, and 13 bases lay between the germline ends. This CDR3 has 12 residues. The CDR3 protein is CASTPEAGEQFF. CDR3 sequence (DNA): TGTGCCAGCACCCCCGAGGCTGGTGAGCAGTTCTTC.